This TCR beta chain was observed in a study of blood T cell repertoires in COVID-19. Turning to the study itself: Material from acute and convalescent COVID-19 was sourced from the United States, Italy and Spain. T cells, B-cell-depleted T cells, or PBMCs supplied cDNA or gDNA.

The data were produced by immunoSEQ multiplex PCR, yet TCRdb's version contains in-frame clones alone and is incomplete. Of 250,000 to 350,000 clones in the sample, roughly 90% were seen once. The V end was cut by 4 bases, the J end by 6 bases, with 10 bases between. The CDR3 is made up of 13 amino acids. Germline values: CDR1 MGHDK, CDR2 SYGVNS. The rearrangement joins TRBV25-1 to TRBJ1-5; D is ambiguous. Sequencing was carried out using peripheral blood. The sequence came from a man aged 18 to 30 who had recovered from COVID-19. The CDR3 here is CASSGGVGQPQHF. The CDR3 nucleotides read TGTGCCAGCAGTGGCGGGGTGGGTCAGCCCCAGCATTTT.